This note documents a single TCR beta chain sequence. As yet, its antigen is unknown. These data belong to a study of regulatory T cells in long-lasting Graves disease. Time point described: persistent/refractory GD, antithyroid drugs over 5 years with positive TRAb. From RNA extracted from PBMCs, the TCR library was made. Combining iRepertoire HTBI primers with Arm-PCR of CDR3 regions, the authors built TCR beta libraries. TCRdb used MiXCR to reprocess the multiplex PCR reads, holding one entry per CDR3 protein. The sample includes hundreds of thousands of distinct CDR3 sequences, around 20% of them seen just once. Trimming pared 10 bases from V and 7 bases from J, leaving 17 bases between. The CDR3 extends over 13 amino acids. Germline lookup yields CDR1 SGHTA and CDR2 FQGNSA. Overall study results and limits: Only a small sample size was used, which may have cut accuracy. The TCR repertoire of persistent Graves' patients was less diverse than that of newly diagnosed ones.

The material was peripheral blood mononuclear cells (PBMCs), obtained when the disease was refractory, from a patient treated with antithyroid drugs. This clonotype was obtained from a female donor with Graves disease. The chain employs TRBV7-2 and TRBJ1-5; a possible D gene is TRBD1 (6 bases). The CDR3 nucleotides read TGTGCCATCGCGCTAACAGGGAACCAGCCCCAGCATTTT. Translated, it gives CAIALTGNQPQHF.